The clone carrying this T cell receptor (beta chain) came up a few times. TCRdb independently ran MiXCR on the 5' RACE reads; one entry per CDR3 protein. Among tens of thousands of distinct CDR3 sequences listed, more than 6.5% were seen once. This specimen comes from a study of spatial heterogeneity in lung cancer. Time point reported: sample taken at primary tumor resection. Unsorted samples of tumor, nontumor lung or frozen PBMC had their whole RNA sequenced. Samples came from 72 TRACERx patients with untreated early-stage lung cancer. CDR1 and CDR2 from the germline V gene are SGHAT and FQNNGV. The ends lost 2 bases at V and 7 bases at J; junction bases unmatched: 6. CDR3 length: 16 residues.

This chain uses TRBV11-2 with TRBJ2-1, with 12 bases matching TRBD2. The sequencing here drew on PBMCs, taken at surgery. The sequence derives from a female donor with early-stage non-small cell lung cancer. This chain's CDR3 is CASSLTSGGTRNEQFF. The DNA for the CDR3 is TGTGCCAGCAGCTTAACTAGCGGGGGGACCAGGAATGAGCAGTTCTTC.